The present entry profiles one T cell receptor (beta chain) with its context. Its antigen is unidentified. Trimming removed 4 bases at V and 0 bases at J, with 12 bases between. The CDR3 spans 15 residues. Germline values: CDR1 SGDLS, CDR2 YYNGEE. Nashville, Tennessee was home to all donors, who were Caucasian adults. The data stem from a study of shared clonotypes between healthy human individuals. Findings and caveats of the study: Across subsets, estimated richness was generally greater for naive than for memory populations.

The test was conducted at deep level. Sequenced by immunoSEQ multiplex PCR; TCRdb stores in-frame clones only, minus some. This sample has 2 million to 2.5 million clones, with about 94% found just once. Material for sequencing was naive CD4+ T cells sorted from blood. Stated subset: CD45RA+ positively selected. The J gene is TRBJ2-3, the V gene TRBV9; the D gene could be TRBD1 or TRBD2 (5 bases each). This TCR derives from a man between 18 and 29 years old in good health. CDR3 DNA: TGTGCCAGCAGCCTCGATGGGGGTAGCACAGATACGCAGTATTTT. As protein: CASSLDGGSTDTQYF.